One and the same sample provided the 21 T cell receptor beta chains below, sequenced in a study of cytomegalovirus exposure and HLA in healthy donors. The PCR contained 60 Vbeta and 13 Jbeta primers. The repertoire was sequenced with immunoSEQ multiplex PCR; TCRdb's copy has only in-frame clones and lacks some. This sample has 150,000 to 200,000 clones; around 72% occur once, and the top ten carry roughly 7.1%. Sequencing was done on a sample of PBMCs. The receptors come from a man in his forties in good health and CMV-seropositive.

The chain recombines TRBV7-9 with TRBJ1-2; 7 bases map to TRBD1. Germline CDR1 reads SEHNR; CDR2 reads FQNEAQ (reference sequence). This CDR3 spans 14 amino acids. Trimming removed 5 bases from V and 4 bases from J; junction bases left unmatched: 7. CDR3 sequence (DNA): TGTGCCAGCAGCCCGTGGACAGGAGTCTATGGCTACACCTTC. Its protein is CASSPWTGVYGYTF. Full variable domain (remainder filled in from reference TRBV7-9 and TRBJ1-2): DTGVSQNPRHKITKRGQNVTFRCDPISEHNRLYWYRQTLGQGPEFLTYFQNEAQLEKSRLLSDRFSAERPKGSFSTLEIQRTEQGDSAMYLCASSPWTGVYGYTFGSGTRLTVV.

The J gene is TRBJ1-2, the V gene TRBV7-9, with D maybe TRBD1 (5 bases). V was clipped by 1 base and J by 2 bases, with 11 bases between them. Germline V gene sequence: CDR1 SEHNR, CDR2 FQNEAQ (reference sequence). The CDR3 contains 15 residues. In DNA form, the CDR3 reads TGTGCCAGCAGCTTAGACCGACAGCCGAACTATGGCTACACCTTC. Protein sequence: CASSLDRQPNYGYTF. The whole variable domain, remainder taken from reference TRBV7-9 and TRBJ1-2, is DTGVSQNPRHKITKRGQNVTFRCDPISEHNRLYWYRQTLGQGPEFLTYFQNEAQLEKSRLLSDRFSAERPKGSFSTLEIQRTEQGDSAMYLCASSLDRQPNYGYTFGSGTRLTVV.

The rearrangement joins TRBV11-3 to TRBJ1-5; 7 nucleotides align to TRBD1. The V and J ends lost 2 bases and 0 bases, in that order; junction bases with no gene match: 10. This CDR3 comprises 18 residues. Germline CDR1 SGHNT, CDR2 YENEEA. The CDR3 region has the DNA TGTGCCAGCAGCTTACCGGGGGACAGCTTCTATAGCAATCAGCCCCAGCATTTT. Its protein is CASSLPGDSFYSNQPQHF.

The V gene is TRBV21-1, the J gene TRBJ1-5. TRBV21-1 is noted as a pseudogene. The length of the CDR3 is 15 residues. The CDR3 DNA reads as TGTGCCAGCAGCTACGTAGAGGGTGGCAATCAGCCCCAGCATTTT. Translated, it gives CASSYVEGGNQPQHF.

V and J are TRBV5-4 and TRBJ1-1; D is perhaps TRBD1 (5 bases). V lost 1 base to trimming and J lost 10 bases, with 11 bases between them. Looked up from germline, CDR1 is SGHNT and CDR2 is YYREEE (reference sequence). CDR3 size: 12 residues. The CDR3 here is CASSLREGTAFF. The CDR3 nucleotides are TGTGCCAGCAGCTTGAGGGAGGGGACAGCTTTCTTT.

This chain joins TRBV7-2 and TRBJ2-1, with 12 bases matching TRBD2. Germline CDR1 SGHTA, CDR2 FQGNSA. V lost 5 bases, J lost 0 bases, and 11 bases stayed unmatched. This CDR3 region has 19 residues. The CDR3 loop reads CASSVRGLAGTSSYNEQFF. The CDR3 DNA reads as TGTGCCAGCAGCGTCCGAGGACTAGCGGGGACGAGCTCCTACAATGAGCAGTTCTTC.

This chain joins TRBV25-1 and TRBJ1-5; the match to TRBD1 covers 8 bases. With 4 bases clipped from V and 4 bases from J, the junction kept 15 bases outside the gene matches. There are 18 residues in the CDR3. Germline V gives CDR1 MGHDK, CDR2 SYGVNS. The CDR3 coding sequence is TGTGCCAGCAGTGGGATCCCAGGGGGCGGGGCTTTTAATCAGCCCCAGCATTTT. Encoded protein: CASSGIPGGGAFNQPQHF.

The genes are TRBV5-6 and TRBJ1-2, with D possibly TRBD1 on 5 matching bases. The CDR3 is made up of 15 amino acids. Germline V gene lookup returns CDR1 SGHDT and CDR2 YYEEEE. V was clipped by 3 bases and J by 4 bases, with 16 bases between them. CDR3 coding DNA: TGTGCCAGCAGCTCCACAGGTACTATAAGCTATGGCTACACCTTC. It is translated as CASSSTGTISYGYTF.

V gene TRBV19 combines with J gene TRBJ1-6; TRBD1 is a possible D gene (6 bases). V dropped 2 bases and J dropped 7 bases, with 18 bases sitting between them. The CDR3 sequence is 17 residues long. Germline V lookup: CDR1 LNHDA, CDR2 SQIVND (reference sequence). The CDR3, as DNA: TGTGCCAGTAGTATAATCGGCCTCAGGGGTGGGAATTCACCCCTCCACTTT. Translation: CASSIIGLRGGNSPLHF.

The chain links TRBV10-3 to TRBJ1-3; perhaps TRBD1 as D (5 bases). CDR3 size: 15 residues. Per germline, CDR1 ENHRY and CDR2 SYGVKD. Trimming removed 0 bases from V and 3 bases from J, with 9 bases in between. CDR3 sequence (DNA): TGTGCCATCAGTGAGTCTCGGGGGATTGGAAACACCATATATTTT. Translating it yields CAISESRGIGNTIYF.

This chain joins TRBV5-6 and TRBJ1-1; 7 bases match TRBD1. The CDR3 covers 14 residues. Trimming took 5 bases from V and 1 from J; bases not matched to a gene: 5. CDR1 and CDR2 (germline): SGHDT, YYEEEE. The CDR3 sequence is CASRNRGQNTEAFF. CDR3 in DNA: TGTGCCAGCAGGAACAGGGGACAGAACACTGAAGCTTTCTTT. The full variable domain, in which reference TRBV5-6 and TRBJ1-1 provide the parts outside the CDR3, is DAGVTQSPTHLIKTRGQQVTLRCSPKSGHDTVSWYQQALGQGPQFIFQYYEEEERQRGNFPDRFSGHQFPNYSSELNVNALLLGDSALYLCASRNRGQNTEAFFGQGTRLTVV.

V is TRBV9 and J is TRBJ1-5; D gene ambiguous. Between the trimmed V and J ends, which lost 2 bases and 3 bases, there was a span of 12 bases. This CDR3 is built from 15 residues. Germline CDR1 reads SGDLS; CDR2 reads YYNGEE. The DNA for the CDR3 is TGTGCCAGCAGCGTCGACGGGGTTTACAATCAGCCCCAGCATTTT. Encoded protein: CASSVDGVYNQPQHF.

The CDR3 DNA sequence: TGCGCCAGCAGCCAATACAGGGATAGCAATCAGCCCCAGCATTTT. It specifies CASSQYRDSNQPQHF. The V call is TRBV4-1, the J call TRBJ1-5; a weak D match, TRBD1 (6 bases). Trimming removed 2 bases from V and 0 bases from J, with 8 bases in between. Germline-derived CDR1 and CDR2 are MGHRA and YSYEKL. The CDR3 is 15 amino acids.

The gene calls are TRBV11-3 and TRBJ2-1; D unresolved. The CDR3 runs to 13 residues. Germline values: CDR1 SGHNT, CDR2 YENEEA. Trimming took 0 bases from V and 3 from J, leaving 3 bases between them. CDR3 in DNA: TGTGCCAGCAGCTTAGAATACTACAATGAGCAGTTCTTC. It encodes CASSLEYYNEQFF.

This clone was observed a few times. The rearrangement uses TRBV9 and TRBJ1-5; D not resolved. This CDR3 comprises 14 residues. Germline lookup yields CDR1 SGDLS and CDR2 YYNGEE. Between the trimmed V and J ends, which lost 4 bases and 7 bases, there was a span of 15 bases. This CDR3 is CASSFEGGKQPQHF. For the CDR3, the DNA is TGTGCCAGCAGCTTTGAGGGAGGGAAGCAGCCCCAGCATTTT.

CDR3 sequence reads: CASSQDESGGPRTQYF. Written as DNA, the CDR3 is TGTGCCAGCAGCCAAGATGAGAGCGGGGGACCAAGGACCCAGTACTTC. The chain recombines TRBV4-2 with TRBJ2-5; 8 bases are shared with TRBD2. The CDR3 covers 16 residues. V lost 0 bases, J lost 7 bases, and 10 bases stayed unmatched. Germline lookup yields CDR1 LGHNA and CDR2 YNFKEQ.

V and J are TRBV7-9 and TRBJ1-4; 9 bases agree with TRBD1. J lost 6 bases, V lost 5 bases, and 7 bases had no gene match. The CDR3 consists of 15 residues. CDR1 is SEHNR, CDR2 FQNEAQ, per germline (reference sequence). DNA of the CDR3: TGTGCCAGCAGCGCACAGGGGGCGCCAGATGAAAAACTGTTTTTT. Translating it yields CASSAQGAPDEKLFF.

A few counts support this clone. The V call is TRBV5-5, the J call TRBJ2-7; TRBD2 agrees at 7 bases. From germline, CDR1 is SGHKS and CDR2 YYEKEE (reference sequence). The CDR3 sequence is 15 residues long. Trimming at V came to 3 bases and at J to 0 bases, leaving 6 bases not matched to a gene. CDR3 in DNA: TGTGCCAGCAGCTCTAGGCCGGGGGGCTCCTACGAGCAGTACTTC. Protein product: CASSSRPGGSYEQYF.

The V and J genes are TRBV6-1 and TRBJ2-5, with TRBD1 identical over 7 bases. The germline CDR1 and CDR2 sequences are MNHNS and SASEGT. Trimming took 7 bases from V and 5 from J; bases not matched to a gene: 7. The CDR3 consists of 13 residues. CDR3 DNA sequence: TGTGCCAGCATATTGGACAGGAGGGAGACCCAGTACTTC. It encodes CASILDRRETQYF.

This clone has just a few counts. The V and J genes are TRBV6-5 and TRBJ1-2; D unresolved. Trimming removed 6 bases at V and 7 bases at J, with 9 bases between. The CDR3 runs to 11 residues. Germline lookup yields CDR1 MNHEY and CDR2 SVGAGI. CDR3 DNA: TGTGCCAGCAGCACAAGGAGTGGCTACACCTTC. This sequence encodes CASSTRSGYTF.

The CDR3 DNA sequence: TGTGCCAGCAGTCGACAGGGGTTGAGCAATCAGCCCCAGCATTTT. Translation gives CASSRQGLSNQPQHF. V and J are TRBV2 and TRBJ1-5, with 8 positions matching TRBD1. The CDR3 is made up of 15 amino acids. J gave up 1 base and V 5 bases, and 4 bases lay outside the gene matches. Germline CDR1 is SNHLY and CDR2 is FYNNEI. The whole variable domain, filled in from reference TRBV2 and TRBJ1-5, reads EPEVTQTPSHQVTQMGQEVILRCVPISNHLYFYWYRQILGQKVEFLVSFYNNEISEKSEIFDDQFSVERPDGSNFTLKIRSTKLEDSAMYFCASSRQGLSNQPQHFGDGTRLSIL.